These 22 T cell receptor beta chains were all obtained from the same sample, sequenced in a study of blood T cell repertoires in COVID-19. The table came from immunoSEQ multiplex PCR; TCRdb's copy has only in-frame clones and leaves some out. The sample has 98,000 or so clones, about 80% seen once. Sequenced material: peripheral blood. The source is a woman older than 75 with active or convalescent COVID-19.

The rearrangement links TRBV28 to TRBJ1-5, with no clear D. Trimming removed 8 bases from V and 4 bases from J, with 12 bases in between. This CDR3 region has 13 residues. Germline lookup yields CDR1 MDHEN and CDR2 SYDVKM. Written as DNA, the CDR3 is TGTGCCAGCTCTCTTACTAGTAATCAGCCCCAGCATTTT. It yields the protein CASSLTSNQPQHF.

The V gene is TRBV2, the J gene TRBJ2-1, with 8 bases identical to TRBD2. The junction had 8 bases not matched to a gene; V was cut back by 6 bases and J by 7 bases. CDR1 is SNHLY, CDR2 FYNNEI, per germline. The CDR3 totals 14 residues. Written as DNA, the CDR3 is TGTGCCAGCAGGTCCCGGGGGGGCCCAAATGAGCAGTTCTTC. It translates to CASRSRGGPNEQFF.

The rearrangement joins TRBV19 to TRBJ1-2, with a possible D match to TRBD1 (5 bases). CDR3 size: 13 residues. V was clipped by 3 bases and J by 5 bases, with 10 bases between them. Germline assignment: CDR1 LNHDA and CDR2 SQIVND (reference sequence). The CDR3 nucleotides are TGTGCCAGTAGTATTCAAAGGGGTTATGGCTACACCTTC. It codes for CASSIQRGYGYTF.

This rearrangement joins TRBV10-3 to TRBJ2-3; TRBD2 aligns across 9 bases. The CDR3 covers 16 residues. The ends lost 5 bases at V and 3 bases at J; junction bases unmatched: 9. Germline CDR1 ENHRY, CDR2 SYGVKD. The CDR3 protein is CAISNPGREGTDTQYF. DNA of the CDR3: TGTGCCATCAGTAACCCCGGGCGGGAGGGGACAGATACGCAGTATTTT.

The V gene is TRBV5-1, the J gene TRBJ1-1; 11 bases match TRBD1. The CDR3 is 16 amino acids. The ends lost 4 bases at V and 5 bases at J; junction bases unmatched: 10. CDR1 and CDR2 (germline): SGHRS, YFSETQ. Here the CDR3 reads CASSPRAGQGGTEAFF. The CDR3 DNA reads TGCGCCAGCAGCCCGCGCGCGGGACAGGGGGGGACTGAAGCTTTCTTT.

This clone was seen only once. V and J are TRBV28 and TRBJ1-1; no clear D. V was cut by 4 bases and J by 0 bases, with 6 bases left in between. The germline V gene encodes CDR1 MDHEN and CDR2 SYDVKM. The CDR3 spans 13 residues. The CDR3 region is CASSSAVNTEAFF. In DNA, the CDR3 is TGTGCCAGCAGTTCCGCGGTGAACACTGAAGCTTTCTTT. The full variable domain, in which reference TRBV28 and TRBJ1-1 provide the parts outside the CDR3, is DVKVTQSSRYLVKRTGEKVFLECVQDMDHENMFWYRQDPGLGLRLIYFSYDVKMKEKGDIPEGYSVSREKKERFSLILESASTNQTSMYLCASSSAVNTEAFFGQGTRLTVV.

The V call is TRBV5-1, the J call TRBJ1-3; tentative D call: TRBD1 (6 bases). CDR3 length: 15 amino acids. Germline V CDR1 and CDR2: SGHRS, YFSETQ. V shed 7 bases and J shed 1 base, with 15 bases lying between them. CDR3 protein: CASSEQGSSGNTIYF. The CDR3 DNA reads TGCGCCAGCTCAGAACAGGGTTCGTCTGGAAACACCATATATTTT.

This clone showed up many times. The chain is built from TRBV30 and TRBJ1-1; no firm D call. In germline, CDR1 is GTSNPN, CDR2 SVGIG (reference sequence). This CDR3 has 15 amino acids. The V gene lost 5 bases and the J gene lost 5 bases, with 21 bases spanning the gap. The CDR3 DNA follows: TGTGCCTGGGCCCCCTCGACCACTTACGGGACTGAAGCTTTCTTT. It translates to CAWAPSTTYGTEAFF.

The J gene is TRBJ1-6, the V gene TRBV23-1; D perhaps matches TRBD1 (6 bases). TRBV23-1 is an open reading frame whose function is uncertain. Trimming removed 3 bases at V and 7 bases at J, with 16 bases between. The CDR3 consists of 16 residues. CDR3 amino acids: CASSQPGHGRNSPLHF. As DNA, the CDR3 is TGCGCCAGCAGTCAGCCGGGACACGGAAGAAATTCACCCCTCCACTTT.

The chain couples TRBV18 to TRBJ1-2, with TRBD1 matching over 11 bases. The CDR3 is 14 residues long. V shed 3 bases, J shed 7 bases, and the junction held 4 bases outside the gene matches. Looked up from germline, CDR1 is KGHSH and CDR2 is LQKENI. The CDR3 reads CASSPDRGQSGYTF. DNA of the CDR3: TGTGCCAGCTCACCGGACAGGGGGCAATCTGGCTACACCTTC.

The gene calls are TRBV28 and TRBJ1-5; D gene uncertain. Germline-derived CDR1 and CDR2 are MDHEN and SYDVKM. CDR3 size: 14 residues. Trimming removed 5 bases from V and 7 bases from J, with 15 bases in between. The CDR3 reads CASSLSDIGQPQHF. CDR3 sequence (DNA): TGTGCCAGCAGTCTCTCCGACATAGGCCAGCCCCAGCATTTT.

The chain employs TRBV18 and TRBJ1-2; 11 nucleotides line up with TRBD1. Germline V gene data show CDR1 as KGHSH and CDR2 as LQKENI. Germline trimming cut 6 bases from V and 8 bases from J; bases unmatched to any gene: 8. The CDR3 consists of 14 residues. For the CDR3, the DNA is TGTGCCAGCTCCACCGGGACAGGGGGGAGAGGCTACACCTTC. The encoded protein is CASSTGTGGRGYTF.

This clone was seen just once. This chain uses TRBV30 with TRBJ2-1, with TRBD1 matching over 7 bases. The CDR3 is 14 residues long. Germline V gene sequence: CDR1 GTSNPN, CDR2 SVGIG (reference sequence). With V trimmed by 3 bases and J by 5 bases, 7 bases remained unmatched. The CDR3 reads CAWSAGQVNNEQFF. CDR3 in DNA: TGTGCCTGGAGCGCTGGACAGGTAAACAATGAGCAGTTCTTC.

This chain uses TRBV5-6 with TRBJ1-6; 8 nucleotides agree with TRBD1. Germline V gives CDR1 SGHDT, CDR2 YYEEEE. The CDR3 runs 14 residues. After removal of 4 bases from V and 7 bases from J, the junction contained 4 bases not matched to a gene. The CDR3 DNA follows: TGTGCCAGCAGCCGCGGGACAGGCAATTCACCCCTCCACTTT. It yields the protein CASSRGTGNSPLHF.

The V and J genes are TRBV18 and TRBJ2-3; tentatively, D is TRBD2 (7 bases). Germline V CDR1 and CDR2: KGHSH, LQKENI. The ends were cut back, 2 bases at V and 4 bases at J, with 19 bases in the middle. The CDR3 loop spans 17 amino acids. The CDR3 region is CASSPRPPGGGPDTQYF. In DNA form, the CDR3 reads TGTGCCAGCTCACCAAGGCCACCCGGCGGGGGCCCAGATACGCAGTATTTT.

This clone was observed once. V and J are TRBV10-3 and TRBJ1-2; 11 nucleotides align to TRBD1. CDR1 and CDR2 from the germline V gene are ENHRY and SYGVKD. The length of the CDR3 is 14 residues. V lost 6 bases to trimming and J lost 3 bases; unmatched junction nucleotides: 3. The CDR3 DNA follows: TGTGCCATCAGCCTGGGACAGGGGGACTATGGCTACACCTTC. Translating it yields CAISLGQGDYGYTF.

The chain has TRBV6-5 and TRBJ2-7, with TRBD1 matching over 9 bases. V trimming: 8 bases; J trimming: 0 bases; junction bases outside the gene matches: 5. The CDR3 runs to 14 residues. Germline-derived CDR1 and CDR2 are MNHEY and SVGAGI. The CDR3 reads CASYNRGHSYEQYF. The CDR3, as DNA: TGTGCCAGCTATAACAGGGGGCACTCCTACGAGCAGTACTTC.

This clone showed up just a few times. The genes are TRBV28 and TRBJ2-5; D perhaps matches TRBD1 (6 bases). V was shortened by 5 bases and J by 1 base, with 14 bases between the two germline ends. The CDR3 runs to 15 residues. Germline CDR1 reads MDHEN; CDR2 reads SYDVKM. This CDR3 reads CASSASTGPQETQYF. The DNA of the CDR3 is TGTGCCAGCAGTGCCTCAACAGGGCCCCAAGAGACCCAGTACTTC.

The J gene is TRBJ1-2, the V gene TRBV18; D is unclear. The CDR3 is 13 amino acids. V was clipped by 3 bases and J by 3 bases, with 8 bases between them. The germline CDR1 and CDR2 sequences are KGHSH and LQKENI. The chain's CDR3 is CASSPTGDYGYTF. The DNA of the CDR3 is TGTGCCAGCTCACCGACCGGAGACTATGGCTACACCTTC.

The table lists this clone with a count of one. The V call is TRBV28, the J call TRBJ1-2; a weak D match, TRBD1 (6 bases). Germline-derived CDR1 and CDR2 are MDHEN and SYDVKM. There are 13 residues in the CDR3. Trimming left V 4 bases short and J 5 bases short, with 11 bases between. The CDR3 DNA reads TGTGCCAGCAGTTCGGACAGCCTTTATGGCTACACCTTC. Translation gives CASSSDSLYGYTF.

The CDR3 is CASSFDLGRETQYF. CDR3 nucleotide sequence: TGTGCCAGCAGCTTCGACCTTGGGAGGGAGACCCAGTACTTC. The V gene is TRBV11-1, the J gene TRBJ2-5; D is perhaps TRBD2 (6 bases). The CDR3 runs to 14 residues. V was cut by 3 bases and J by 5 bases, with 13 bases left in between. The germline gives CDR1 SGHAT, CDR2 FQDESV (reference sequence).

The chain carries TRBV6-6 and TRBJ2-7, with a possible D match to TRBD2 (6 bases). The CDR3 length is 15 residues. CDR1 MNHNY and CDR2 SVGAGI come from the germline V gene (reference sequence). V was shortened by 0 bases and J by 6 bases, with 15 bases between the two germline ends. The CDR3 DNA reads as TGTGCCAGCAGTTACTCTATAAAGGAGGGTAGCGAGCAGTACTTC. It yields the protein CASSYSIKEGSEQYF.